The clone carrying this TCR beta chain showed up just once. The antigen is unknown. The data were taken from a study of immune heterogeneity within non-small cell lung tumors. The CDR3 loop spans 15 amino acids. V lost 8 bases and J lost 11, with 27 bases in between. Germline lookup yields CDR1 LNHDA and CDR2 SQIVND (reference sequence). The template consisted of bulk tumor genomic DNA, with about 640 ng used per sample. Several biopsies were collected from each primary tumor during surgery. They were spaced as far apart as possible within the tumor mass. Patients went through curative surgery, and their non-small cell lung cancer was untreated and newly diagnosed. Sample donors consisted of newly diagnosed non-small cell lung cancer patients who were undergoing surgery with curative intent. For the TCR beta CDR3, multiplex PCR with 32 V and 13 J primers performed the amplification. TCRdb passed the multiplex PCR reads through MiXCR, listing each CDR3 protein once. Of fewer than 25,000 distinct CDR3 sequences in the sample, about 29% are singletons; the top ten hold less than 4.5%.

General study points: The high-frequency T-cell receptor beta clonotypes mostly did not match up between individual patients. Both recurring identical dominant CDR3 beta clonotypes and site-unique high-frequency clones were observed across tumor sites within a patient.

V is TRBV19 and J is TRBJ1-1, with D tentatively TRBD1 (5 bases). The clonotype originates from a man aged 35-49 years with non-small cell lung cancer. The sequencing input was lung tumor tissue. CDR3 nucleotide sequence: TGTGCCAGTGGGTTAGTGGGGGTTGAATTCCCGATGGCTTTCTTT. It codes for CASGLVGVEFPMAFF.